The 11 T cell receptor beta chains listed next were all sequenced from one sample in a study of cytomegalovirus exposure and HLA in healthy donors. Both 60 Vbeta primers and 13 Jbeta primers went into the PCR. TCRdb's table, derived via immunoSEQ multiplex PCR, lists solely in-frame clones and lacks some. The sample lists approximately 270,000 clones; about four fifths were seen once. The sequencing input was PBMCs. The receptors come from a girl aged 2-15 years in good health and CMV-seronegative.

The rearrangement links TRBV4-1 to TRBJ1-2; D is unclear. Trimming pared 4 bases from V and 6 bases from J, leaving 12 bases between. Germline values: CDR1 MGHRA, CDR2 YSYEKL. The CDR3 contains 13 residues. The chain's CDR3 is CASSPVLGDGYTF. The CDR3 coding sequence is TGCGCCAGCAGCCCCGTCCTGGGCGATGGCTACACCTTC.

The gene calls are TRBV27 and TRBJ2-7; 10 bases map to TRBD2. CDR3 length equals 15 residues. Germline CDR1 and CDR2: MNHEY and SMNVEV (reference sequence). The V and J ends lost 5 bases and 2 bases, in that order; junction bases with no gene match: 6. The CDR3 sequence: CASSPRTSGTYEQYF. The CDR3 coding sequence is TGTGCCAGCAGTCCCAGGACTAGCGGTACCTACGAGCAGTACTTC.

The V call is TRBV28, the J call TRBJ1-3; 8 bases match TRBD1. Trimming at V came to 4 bases and at J to 8 bases, leaving 19 bases not matched to a gene. Germline CDR1 and CDR2: MDHEN and SYDVKM. This CDR3 is built from 18 residues. The CDR3, as DNA: TGTGCCAGCAGTTCCCCTCCCTTTGGACAGGGCGCCCGGTACACCATATATTTT. Translation gives CASSSPPFGQGARYTIYF. Full variable domain (remainder filled in from reference TRBV28 and TRBJ1-3): DVKVTQSSRYLVKRTGEKVFLECVQDMDHENMFWYRQDPGLGLRLIYFSYDVKMKEKGDIPEGYSVSREKKERFSLILESASTNQTSMYLCASSSPPFGQGARYTIYFGEGSWLTVV.

The genes are TRBV2 and TRBJ1-4, with TRBD1 identical over 7 bases. V gave up 8 bases and J gave up 4 bases; unmatched junction bases: 4. The CDR3 extends over 13 amino acids. Germline CDR1 reads SNHLY; CDR2 reads FYNNEI. The CDR3 sequence is CASQGQFNEKLFF. In nucleotides, the CDR3 is TGTGCCAGCCAGGGACAGTTTAATGAAAAACTGTTTTTT.

The chain couples TRBV18 to TRBJ2-5; the D gene is possibly TRBD1 (5 bases). V lost 0 bases and J 1 base, leaving 9 bases between the germline ends. Germline lookup yields CDR1 KGHSH and CDR2 LQKENI. The CDR3 is 15 amino acids. CDR3 amino acids: CASSPPGAPQETQYF. CDR3 in DNA: TGTGCCAGCTCACCACCTGGGGCGCCCCAAGAGACCCAGTACTTC.

This chain uses TRBV4-2 with TRBJ2-3; the match to TRBD2 covers 9 bases. Germline V gives CDR1 LGHNA, CDR2 YNFKEQ. This CDR3 spans 16 amino acids. V was pared by 1 base and J by 0 bases, with 2 bases of the junction left unmatched. CDR3 sequence: CASSQGLAGSTDTQYF. The CDR3 coding sequence is TGTGCCAGCAGCCAAGGGCTAGCGGGGAGCACAGATACGCAGTATTTT.

This chain joins TRBV19 and TRBJ2-2, with 7 positions matching TRBD2. This CDR3 is built from 15 residues. With 3 bases clipped from V and 6 bases from J, the junction kept 7 bases outside the gene matches. Germline-derived CDR1 and CDR2 are LNHDA and SQIVND (reference sequence). The CDR3 is CASSIEAGRSGELFF. The DNA for the CDR3 is TGTGCCAGTAGTATTGAAGCGGGAAGGTCCGGGGAGCTGTTTTTT.

This clone was observed a single time. The genes are TRBV27 and TRBJ2-5, with a tentative D call TRBD1 (6 bases). V lost 4 bases to trimming and J lost 3 bases, with 12 bases between them. The CDR3 sequence is 14 residues long. Germline V gives CDR1 MNHEY, CDR2 SMNVEV (reference sequence). The CDR3 here is CASSSDSSKETQYF. CDR3 nucleotides: TGTGCCAGCAGTTCGGACAGTTCGAAAGAGACCCAGTACTTC.

This rearrangement joins TRBV20-1 to TRBJ2-7; 7 positions agree with TRBD2. After removal of 5 bases from V and 3 bases from J, the junction contained 1 base not matched to a gene. The CDR3 spans 11 residues. Germline values: CDR1 DFQATT, CDR2 SNEGSKA (reference sequence). CDR3 DNA: TGCAGTGCTCGCGGGAGCTACGAGCAGTACTTC. It codes for CSARGSYEQYF.

The chain recombines TRBV2 with TRBJ1-1, with 7 bases fitting TRBD1. Germline-derived CDR1 and CDR2 are SNHLY and FYNNEI. This CDR3 has 11 residues. The junction had 11 bases not matched to a gene; V was cut back by 10 bases and J by 12 bases. The CDR3 region has the DNA TGTGCCAACGGACCAGGGGGACACACTTTCTTT. Encoded protein: CANGPGGHTFF.

This CDR3 reads CAWSVSYGAYGYTF. The CDR3 DNA follows: TGTGCCTGGAGTGTATCGTACGGAGCCTATGGCTACACCTTC. This chain connects TRBV30 to TRBJ1-2; D is uncertain. The CDR3 has 14 residues. The germline V and J ends were trimmed by 0 bases and 4 bases, with 12 bases remaining between them. Germline lookup yields CDR1 GTSNPN and CDR2 SVGIG (reference sequence).